The present TCR beta chain was sequenced within a study of cytomegalovirus exposure and HLA in healthy donors. Study at large: Most genotyped donors, around 86% of around 370, had Caucasian-associated genetic ancestry.

Details on this clone: Its antigen remains unknown.

Both 60 Vbeta primers and 13 Jbeta primers went into the PCR. Profiling relied on immunoSEQ multiplex PCR, and the TCRdb table lists in-frame clones only, not all of them. The profile covers 200,000 to 250,000 clones, with around 89% appearing a single time and approximately 1% taken by the ten largest. Broader study findings: Among CMV-associated TCR beta chains, most appeared HLA-restricted in a later analysis. Later work associated fewer than 20,000 TCR beta sequences with HLA alleles at 0.05 false discovery rate. Listed as cytomegalovirus-associated were 164 TCR beta chains.

CDR3 size: 15 residues. V was clipped by 2 bases and J by 3 bases; unmatched bases: 5. Germline-derived CDR1 and CDR2 are SGHRS and YFSETQ. Sample: PBMCs. The TCR sequence derives from a woman in her late teens or twenties in good health and CMV-seronegative. This sequence joins TRBV5-1 and TRBJ1-5; TRBD1 matches at 7 bases. The CDR3 spells CASSLGDSPNQPQHF. As DNA, the CDR3 is TGCGCCAGCAGCTTAGGGGACAGCCCCAATCAGCCCCAGCATTTT.